The clone carrying this TCR beta chain was counted only a few times. With V trimmed by 5 bases and J by 13 bases, 15 bases remained unmatched. The germline V gene encodes CDR1 MNHEY and CDR2 SMNVEV (reference sequence). The CDR3 length is 16 residues. This sample is part of a study of cytomegalovirus exposure and HLA in healthy donors. PCR amplification relied on 60 Vbeta primers (plus 13 Jbeta primers). The repertoire was sequenced with immunoSEQ multiplex PCR; TCRdb's copy has only in-frame clones and lacks some. The sample has 150,000 to 200,000 clones, 82% seen once. Sequenced: PBMCs. The J gene is TRBJ1-6, the V gene TRBV27; 9 nucleotides agree with TRBD1. This receptor was identified in a young woman in good health and CMV-seronegative. The CDR3 protein is CASSDYSGTGIRPLHF. DNA for the CDR3: TGTGCCAGCAGTGACTACTCCGGGACAGGGATTCGGCCCCTCCACTTT.